A selection of T cell receptor beta chains follows, all from one sample in a study of glioma-infiltrating T cells. TCRdb fed the multiplex PCR reads into MiXCR, producing one record per CDR3 protein. Of roughly 190,000 distinct CDR3 sequences listed, around 30% are singletons. Sequenced material: glioma tissue, nonneoplastic brain tissue, or PBMCs (not recorded which). All receptors come from a human donor with low-grade glioma or glioblastoma, undergoing nonglioma brain surgery, or in good health (not recorded which). Each CDR3 is given with its conserved first and last residue.

CDR3 length,V gene,CDR3 protein
14,TRBV20-1,CSARPSGRDHEQYF
15,TRBV20-1,CSAVQPGTPTYEQYF
15,TRBV5-4,CASSLVGAGQAIQYF
15,TRBV4-1,CASSQILGASYEQYF
15,TRBV5-6,CASSLSGSAYNEQFF
12,TRBV12-3/TRBV12-4,CASSLKGMAQYF
15,TRBV7-2,CASSSFGLATDTQYF
12,TRBV11-1,CASSLNLNEQFF
14,TRBV20-1,CSATASGRAGEQFF
16,TRBV4-1,CASSPGQGVNTGELFF
16,TRBV4-2,CASSQATAESNYGYTF
15,TRBV3-1,CASSPTSGFSYEQYF
16,TRBV6-4,CASSEIGTSGSNEQFF
15,TRBV7-2,CASSQEGGNTGELFF
15,TRBV10-3,CAIGFGRTGQETQYF
13,TRBV19,CASSSAGRDTQYF
15,TRBV15,CATSSLQGSLYEQYF
14,TRBV29-1,CSVGRQGPTDTQYF
13,TRBV29-1,CSVEEEALGAQYF
12,TRBV6-2/TRBV6-3,CASTRTCYEQYF
15,TRBV20-1,CSARGLAKSTDTQYF
14,TRBV25-1,CASSEAGATDTQYF
16,TRBV5-1,CASSIEPGNSNQPQHF
13,TRBV6-6,CASSYGRGYEQYF
13,TRBV19,CASTKVYMDGYTF
15,TRBV20-1,CSAVGTAGSPETQHF
16,TRBV20-1,CSAREAGGPSYNEQFF
11,TRBV18,CASSRSYGQYF
14,TRBV7-2,CASSLEALTNTQYF
17,TRBV4-1,CASSQARPGGTYNEQFF
13,TRBV7-9,CASSAREAYEQYF
16,TRBV27,CASGSPGTGVGDTHYF
18,TRBV12-3/TRBV12-4,CASSKELAGGPSYNEQYF
16,TRBV6-6,CASSYRASGEPYEQYF
15,TRBV7-9,CASTPSNLMNTEAFF
14,TRBV20-1,CSARSGGPYNEQFF
14,TRBV29-1,CSVEAGDRRYGYTF
12,TRBV30,CAWNLPGDEQYF
14,TRBV20-1,CSASLAGGDYEQYF
14,TRBV4-1,CASSPTGGDSPLHF
17,TRBV28,CASSFNLGTENYYGYTF
15,TRBV19,CASSTRAPTVGEQFF
15,TRBV2,CASSEELAGWDTQYF
15,TRBV7-2,CASSLGSVSNQPQHF
14,TRBV20-1,CSARDAPGLATGDF
15,TRBV6-2/TRBV6-3,CASSYSGTGGQPQHF
15,TRBV28,CASRPFQGGATEAFF
14,TRBV7-2,CASSPMIASGELFF
14,TRBV4-3,CASSQGDRYNEQFF
18,TRBV11-2,CASSPLPTSGRAGSTQYF
16,TRBV7-9,CASSLAQGWDVQPQHF
13,TRBV6-2/TRBV6-3,CASSYWTKGEQYF
16,TRBV19,CASSSRWDYRTDTQYF
16,TRBV6-1,CASTTRKGQGYNEQFF
14,TRBV4-2,CASRKGQGIWGYTF
14,TRBV5-5,CASSLSSRYNGQFF
13,TRBV11-1,CASSSAVDNGQFF
13,TRBV9,CARIIPGDTEAFF